This T cell receptor (beta chain) emerged from a study of T cell responses to AZD1222 COVID-19 vaccine. As concerns this clone: No antigen is known for it.

V was pared by 0 bases and J by 4 bases, with 2 bases between. Per the germline V gene, CDR1 is SGHDT and CDR2 is YYEEEE. The CDR3 covers 12 residues. Notes on the study in general: Following two doses of AZD1222, Spike-specific TCR breadth and depth rose. Clonal diversity was possibly underestimated; the donors were predominantly white British and more often female. It was only a handful of AZD1222 recipients who were seropositive at baseline.

This table comes from immunoSEQ multiplex PCR, and its TCRdb copy is limited to in-frame clones, with some not included. The sample has under 200,000 clones; around 92% are singletons. The genes are TRBV5-6 and TRBJ2-1; D is ambiguous. The TCR comes from an adult who received the AZD1222 COVID-19 vaccine. The specimen was peripheral blood, collected 28 days after the second AZD1222 dose. The CDR3 nucleotides are TGTGCCAGCAGCTTGGTTTACAATGAGCAGTTCTTC. Translation gives CASSLVYNEQFF.